The 22 T cell receptor beta chains below all came from one sample that was sequenced in a study of control samples from healthy donors and cancer patients. Clones were sequenced by immunoSEQ multiplex PCR, and TCRdb holds only the in-frame ones, with some missing. The table records over 45,000 clones, approximately 89% of them present only once. The sequencing input was PBMCs. Receptor source: a man aged 35-49 years with colorectal cancer.

V usage is TRBV4-3 and J usage is TRBJ1-1; 7 bases line up with TRBD1. The CDR3 runs 16 residues. CDR1 is LGHNA and CDR2 is YSLEER in the germline V gene. Germline trimming cut 2 bases from V and 0 bases from J; bases unmatched to any gene: 6. CDR3: CASSQSTGQLNTEAFF. Written as DNA, the CDR3 is TGCGCCAGCAGCCAATCAACGGGACAGCTGAACACTGAAGCTTTCTTT.

V and J are TRBV7-9 and TRBJ1-1; D unresolved. Germline V gives CDR1 SEHNR, CDR2 FQNEAQ (reference sequence). CDR3 length: 13 amino acids. Trimming stripped 2 bases from V and 3 bases from J, with 7 bases between. This chain's CDR3 is CASSLSGYTEAFF. CDR3 sequence (DNA): TGTGCCAGCAGCTTATCAGGTTACACTGAAGCTTTCTTT. Supplemented by reference TRBV7-9 and TRBJ1-1, the full variable domain reads DTGVSQNPRHKITKRGQNVTFRCDPISEHNRLYWYRQTLGQGPEFLTYFQNEAQLEKSRLLSDRFSAERPKGSFSTLEIQRTEQGDSAMYLCASSLSGYTEAFFGQGTRLTVV.

The chain carries TRBV5-1 and TRBJ2-7; unclear D gene. The CDR3 has 13 residues. Germline V gene lookup returns CDR1 SGHRS and CDR2 YFSETQ. The ends were cut back, 4 bases at V and 0 bases at J, with 8 bases in the middle. The CDR3 sequence is CASSTGSSYEQYF. CDR3 coding DNA: TGCGCCAGCAGCACCGGCAGCTCCTACGAGCAGTACTTC.

This chain uses TRBV10-3 with TRBJ1-2; D gene unclear. Between the trimmed V and J ends, which lost 5 bases and 4 bases, there was a span of 8 bases. Germline CDR1 ENHRY, CDR2 SYGVKD. The CDR3 consists of 12 residues. The CDR3 nucleotides read TGTGCCATCAGTCAGACACCCTATGGCTACACCTTC. The encoded protein is CAISQTPYGYTF.

The rearrangement links TRBV10-3 to TRBJ2-3, with unresolved D. Trimming left V 0 bases short and J 1 base short, with 8 bases between. The CDR3 is made up of 15 amino acids. Per germline, CDR1 ENHRY and CDR2 SYGVKD. CDR3 region: CAISESGRGTDTQYF. DNA of the CDR3: TGTGCCATCAGTGAGTCGGGCAGAGGCACAGATACGCAGTATTTT.

This chain connects TRBV9 to TRBJ2-5, with TRBD2 identical over 9 bases. The CDR3 loop spans 17 amino acids. CDR1 is SGDLS and CDR2 is YYNGEE in the germline V gene. V shed 0 bases, J shed 2 bases, and the junction held 8 bases outside the gene matches. CDR3 loop: CASSVGSAGGLQETQYF. As DNA, the CDR3 is TGTGCCAGCAGCGTAGGATCGGCGGGAGGGCTACAAGAGACCCAGTACTTC.

CDR3 in DNA: TGCAGCGTACGACTAGCGGGAACTTACGAGCAGTACTTC. Its translation is CSVRLAGTYEQYF. The genes are TRBV29-1 and TRBJ2-7; TRBD2 agrees at 11 bases. V gave up 6 bases and J gave up 4 bases; unmatched junction bases: 5. The CDR3 loop spans 13 amino acids. CDR1 SQVTM and CDR2 ANQGSEA come from the germline V gene.

This clone was found a few times. This chain links TRBV5-5 with TRBJ2-3, with D tentatively TRBD2 (5 bases). The V and J ends lost 4 bases and 1 base respectively, with 10 bases between them. In germline, CDR1 is SGHKS, CDR2 YYEKEE (reference sequence). The length of the CDR3 is 14 residues. The CDR3 coding sequence is TGTGCCAGCAGCCCTGACGGGGGCACAGATACGCAGTATTTT. It specifies CASSPDGGTDTQYF.

This clone has only a few counts. The J gene is TRBJ1-5, the V gene TRBV27; 10 bases match TRBD1. The germline V gene encodes CDR1 MNHEY and CDR2 SMNVEV (reference sequence). J lost 2 bases, V lost 8 bases, and 3 bases had no gene match. The CDR3 covers 14 residues. The CDR3, as DNA: TGTGCCAGCGGGGACAGGGGTGGCAATCAGCCCCAGCATTTT. It is translated as CASGDRGGNQPQHF.

V gene TRBV7-9 combines with J gene TRBJ2-1; weak D call: TRBD2 (6 bases). The ends were cut back, 3 bases at V and 8 bases at J, with 20 bases in the middle. The germline CDR1 and CDR2 sequences are SEHNR and FQNEAQ (reference sequence). This CDR3 has 16 amino acids. The CDR3 DNA reads as TGTGCCAGCAGCTTCCTATGGGGGGAAGAGCTAGATGAGCAGTTCTTC. Translated, it gives CASSFLWGEELDEQFF.

The CDR3 DNA reads as TGTGCCAGCAGCCCGGGAAGACCCTACGAGCAGTACTTC. Translated, it gives CASSPGRPYEQYF. V usage is TRBV14 and J usage is TRBJ2-7; D is perhaps TRBD2 (5 bases). Trimming removed 4 bases from V and 2 bases from J, with 9 bases in between. CDR1 and CDR2 (germline): SGHDN, FVKESK. The CDR3 loop spans 13 amino acids.

The chain uses TRBV7-9 and TRBJ1-4; D is unresolved. The CDR3 covers 12 residues. The V gene lost 5 bases and the J gene lost 7 bases, with 8 bases spanning the gap. Germline lookup yields CDR1 SEHNR and CDR2 FQNEAQ (reference sequence). DNA of the CDR3: TGTGCCAGCAGCCGGCGTGGTGAAAAACTGTTTTTT. Translating gives CASSRRGEKLFF. Looking up the rest from reference TRBV7-9 and TRBJ1-4 gives the full variable domain: DTGVSQNPRHKITKRGQNVTFRCDPISEHNRLYWYRQTLGQGPEFLTYFQNEAQLEKSRLLSDRFSAERPKGSFSTLEIQRTEQGDSAMYLCASSRRGEKLFFGSGTQLSVL.

The CDR3 loop reads CASSYVQVTDTQYF. DNA of the CDR3: TGTGCCAGCAGTTACGTACAGGTCACAGATACGCAGTATTTT. The rearrangement links TRBV6-2 or TRBV6-3 to TRBJ2-3, with D maybe TRBD1 (5 bases). V shed 2 bases and J shed 2 bases, with 8 bases lying between them. The CDR3 is 14 amino acids. The germline gives CDR1 MNHEY, CDR2 SVGEGT.

The chain recombines TRBV5-1 with TRBJ2-1; D is undetermined. Germline lookup yields CDR1 SGHRS and CDR2 YFSETQ. The V end lost 2 bases, the J end lost 0 bases, and 6 bases lay between the germline ends. CDR3 length: 14 residues. DNA of the CDR3: TGCGCCAGCAGCTTCGGCGGCTCCTACAATGAGCAGTTCTTC. It codes for CASSFGGSYNEQFF.

J is TRBJ1-4 and V is TRBV4-1; D unclear. This CDR3 is built from 14 residues. V lost 4 bases and J 4 bases, leaving 10 bases between the germline ends. Germline lookup yields CDR1 MGHRA and CDR2 YSYEKL. DNA of the CDR3: TGCGCCAGCAGCCTATTGGCCCTTAATGAAAAACTGTTTTTT. As protein: CASSLLALNEKLFF.

The rearrangement uses TRBV12-3 or TRBV12-4 and TRBJ1-1, with unresolved D. The V end lost 6 bases, the J end lost 5 bases, and 13 bases lay between the germline ends. This CDR3 is built from 13 residues. The CDR3 spells CASSRSLATEAFF. The CDR3 DNA sequence: TGTGCCAGCAGCCGGTCCCTGGCGACTGAAGCTTTCTTT.

In regard to this clone: Sequence at one end of the junction differs from germline and may be a read error. This chain links TRBV15 with TRBJ1-4; 8 bases match TRBD1. The length of the CDR3 is 12 residues. Germline V gene data show CDR1 as LNHNV and CDR2 as YYDKDF (reference sequence). The CDR3 sequence: CATSYDRDRLSF. CDR3 bases: TGTGCCACCAGCTATGACCGGGACAGGCTTTCCTTT.

The chain recombines TRBV5-1 with TRBJ2-7; D remains unclear. The ends were cut back, 0 bases at V and 5 bases at J, with 6 bases in the middle. The CDR3 loop spans 12 amino acids. The germline V gene encodes CDR1 SGHRS and CDR2 YFSETQ. Here the CDR3 DNA reads TGCGCCAGCAGCTTGGATTGGCACGAGCAGTACTTC. Its translation: CASSLDWHEQYF.

The V gene is TRBV11-2, the J gene TRBJ1-1, with D unresolved. V lost 5 bases to trimming and J lost 2 bases, with 15 bases between them. This CDR3 contains 15 residues. The germline gives CDR1 SGHAT, CDR2 FQNNGV. The CDR3 loop is CASSTAWSRNTEAFF. The CDR3 DNA is TGTGCCAGCAGCACCGCCTGGTCTCGTAACACTGAAGCTTTCTTT.

CDR3 protein: CASSLGGGPFF. CDR3 in DNA: TGTGCCAGCAGCTTAGGGGGAGGCCCGTTCTTC. This rearrangement joins TRBV13 to TRBJ2-1; TRBD2 might be the D (6 bases). With 0 bases removed from V and 15 bases from J, the gap between germline ends came to 9 bases. Germline V gene sequence: CDR1 PRHDT, CDR2 FYEKMQ (reference sequence). The CDR3 covers 11 residues.

This chain links TRBV5-4 with TRBJ2-7, with 10 bases fitting TRBD2. Trimming cost V 0 bases and J 6 bases; bases outside gene matches: 9. CDR1 is SGHNT and CDR2 is YYREEE in the germline V gene (reference sequence). The CDR3 is 16 amino acids. The chain's CDR3 is CASSLVGLAVRGEQYF. In nucleotides, the CDR3 is TGTGCCAGCAGCTTGGTAGGACTAGCGGTTAGAGGCGAGCAGTACTTC.

This clone was recorded once. The V and J genes are TRBV30 and TRBJ1-1; D is undetermined. The CDR3 is 14 residues long. V was cut by 1 base and J by 0 bases, with 9 bases left in between. Germline-derived CDR1 and CDR2 are GTSNPN and SVGIG (reference sequence). The CDR3 nucleotides read TGTGCCTGGAGTGGGCCGGCCATGAACACTGAAGCTTTCTTT. This gives the protein CAWSGPAMNTEAFF.